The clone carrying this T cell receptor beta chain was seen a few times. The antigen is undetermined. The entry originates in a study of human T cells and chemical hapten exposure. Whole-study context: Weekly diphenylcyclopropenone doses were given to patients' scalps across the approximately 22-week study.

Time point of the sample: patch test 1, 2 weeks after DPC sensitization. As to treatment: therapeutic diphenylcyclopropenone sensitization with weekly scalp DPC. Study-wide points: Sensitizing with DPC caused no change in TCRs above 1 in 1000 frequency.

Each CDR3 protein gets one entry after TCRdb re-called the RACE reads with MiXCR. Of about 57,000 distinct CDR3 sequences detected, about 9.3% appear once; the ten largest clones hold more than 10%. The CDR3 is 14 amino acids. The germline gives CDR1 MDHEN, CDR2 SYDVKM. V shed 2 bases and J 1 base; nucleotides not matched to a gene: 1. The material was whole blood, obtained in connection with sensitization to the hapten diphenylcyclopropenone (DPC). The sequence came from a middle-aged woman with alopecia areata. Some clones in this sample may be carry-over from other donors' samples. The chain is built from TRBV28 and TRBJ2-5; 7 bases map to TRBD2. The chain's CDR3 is CASSLQRGQETQYF. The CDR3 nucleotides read TGTGCCAGCAGTTTACAGCGGGGCCAAGAGACCCAGTACTTC.